This T cell receptor beta chain was recovered during a study of human T cells and chemical hapten exposure. Time point of the sample: patch test 1, 2 weeks after DPC sensitization. Treatment noted: therapeutic diphenylcyclopropenone sensitization with weekly scalp DPC. This clonotype was picked up many times. Via MiXCR, TCRdb re-called the RACE reads, giving one row per CDR3 protein. Of 95,000 to 130,000 distinct CDR3 sequences listed, 9% to 13% are singletons. The CDR3 covers 15 residues. The V and J ends lost 7 bases and 2 bases respectively, with 18 bases between them. CDR1 and CDR2 from the germline V gene are MNHEY and SVGEGT.

The sequence was collected from a woman in her 50s with alopecia areata. Some clones in this sample may be carry-over from other donors' samples. The sequences come from whole blood, collected in connection with sensitization to the hapten diphenylcyclopropenone (DPC). This chain uses TRBV6-2 or TRBV6-3 with TRBJ2-7, with D perhaps given as TRBD1 or TRBD2 (6 bases each). CDR3 nucleotides: TGTGCCAGCACCACGTGGGGGGACAAAGCCTACGAGCAGTACTTC. It specifies CASTTWGDKAYEQYF.